One sample yielded the 19 T cell receptor beta chains listed below, sequenced in a study of breast tumors, draining lymph nodes, adjacent tissues. MiXCR, applied by TCRdb to the multiplex PCR reads, yields one record per CDR3 protein. Of approximately 130,000 distinct CDR3 sequences listed, 20% to 25% are singletons. Breast cancer patients provided tissue from their axillary draining lymph nodes. Sequencing was performed on axillary lymph node tissue. The source of these receptors is a female donor with breast cancer. Some clones in this sample may be carry-over from other donors' samples.

The table lists this clonotype with many counts. CDR3 residues: CASSLGTASTDTQYF. The CDR3 nucleotides read TGCGCCAGCAGCTTGGGGACCGCTAGCACAGATACGCAGTATTTT. The chain has TRBV5-1 and TRBJ2-3, with D uncertain. The CDR3 totals 15 residues. CDR1 and CDR2 from the germline V gene are SGHRS and YFSETQ. The V and J ends lost 0 bases and 0 bases respectively, with 8 bases between them.

The CDR3 is CASSGQGARAGANVLTF. CDR3 nucleotides: TGTGCCAGCAGCGGACAGGGGGCGCGGGCTGGGGCCAACGTCCTGACTTTC. V is TRBV7-9 and J is TRBJ2-6; 11 bases fit TRBD1. CDR1 and CDR2 (germline): SEHNR, FQNEAQ (reference sequence). The V and J ends lost 5 bases and 2 bases, in that order; junction bases with no gene match: 5. The CDR3 covers 17 residues.

This clonotype was found a few times. With a much larger clone just one base away, this may be a read error. This CDR3 fails to terminate in the conserved phenylalanine or tryptophan, so it likely reflects a read error. The chain uses TRBV20-1 and TRBJ2-1; TRBD2 agrees at 10 bases. V dropped 6 bases and J dropped 8; count of bases not matched to a gene: 13. Germline V gene data show CDR1 as DFQATT and CDR2 as SNEGSKA (reference sequence). This CDR3 has 15 residues. This chain's CDR3 is CSAPDPSSGSYEQFL. The CDR3 DNA reads TGCAGTGCGCCCGATCCTTCTAGCGGGAGTTATGAGCAGTTCCTC.

Only a few counts were recorded for this clonotype. This chain joins TRBV28 and TRBJ1-5; D is possibly TRBD1 (5 bases). V shed 7 bases and J shed 4 bases, with 23 bases lying between them. The CDR3 sequence is 17 residues long. Germline lookup yields CDR1 MDHEN and CDR2 SYDVKM. The CDR3 bases are TGTGCCAGCACCCAGGCGAAGGGGTTGCGTACGAATCAGCCCCAGCATTTT. Its translation: CASTQAKGLRTNQPQHF.

In regard to this clonotype: A much larger clone differs by one base, so this may be a read error. The chain employs TRBV3-1 and TRBJ1-2; D may be TRBD1 (5 bases). CDR3 length equals 15 residues. CDR1 and CDR2 from the germline V gene are LGHDT and YNNKEL (reference sequence). The germline V and J ends were trimmed by 1 base and 3 bases, with 12 bases remaining between them. CDR3 amino acids: CASSQGQLTDYGYTF. The CDR3 DNA reads as TGTGCCAGCAGCCAAGGACAGCTAACTGACTATGGCTACACCTTC.

This clonotype was detected many times. V is TRBV20-1 and J is TRBJ2-1; 9 bases are shared with TRBD2. Unmatched junction bases numbered 3, after V lost 2 bases and J lost 4 bases. Germline CDR1 reads DFQATT; CDR2 reads SNEGSKA (reference sequence). The CDR3 is 14 amino acids. The CDR3 sequence is CSARQAGGYNEQFF. In DNA form, the CDR3 reads TGCAGTGCTAGACAAGCGGGAGGATACAATGAGCAGTTCTTC.

This clonotype was counted at least ten times. This rearrangement joins TRBV11-2 to TRBJ2-1; 11 nucleotides match TRBD2. V gave up 2 bases and J gave up 7 bases; unmatched junction bases: 19. The CDR3 loop spans 20 amino acids. Germline V CDR1 and CDR2: SGHAT, FQNNGV. This CDR3 is CASSLSYLGLAEPTGNEQFF. The DNA for the CDR3 is TGTGCCAGCAGCTTAAGCTATCTGGGACTAGCGGAACCAACTGGGAATGAGCAGTTCTTC.

At least ten counts were recorded for this clonotype. V and J are TRBV27 and TRBJ1-5; D uncertain. This CDR3 has 15 residues. Germline lookup yields CDR1 MNHEY and CDR2 SMNVEV (reference sequence). Trimming removed 6 bases from V and 0 bases from J, with 12 bases in between. CDR3 loop: CASRVDRSSNQPQHF. The CDR3 DNA sequence: TGTGCCAGCAGGGTAGACCGCAGTAGCAATCAGCCCCAGCATTTT.

This clonotype was seen ten or more times. This chain connects TRBV12-3 or TRBV12-4 to TRBJ1-2, with 8 bases that match TRBD1. The CDR3 contains 14 residues. J lost 3 bases, V lost 6 bases, and 6 bases had no gene match. CDR3 protein: CASRGQGADYGYTF. The CDR3 nucleotides read TGTGCCAGCAGAGGACAGGGTGCCGACTATGGCTACACCTTC.

This clonotype has just one count. Being one base from a much bigger clone, this may be a read error. The chain recombines TRBV7-9 with TRBJ2-1; tentative D call: TRBD2 (5 bases). This CDR3 is 17 amino acids long. The germline gives CDR1 SEHNR, CDR2 FQNEAQ (reference sequence). CDR3: CASGLASQESSYNEQFF. CDR3 nucleotides: TGTGCCAGCGGCTTAGCGTCCCAAGAGAGCTCCTACAATGAGCAGTTCTTC. The complete variable domain, with remaining parts taken from reference TRBV7-9 and TRBJ2-1, reads DTGVSQNPRHKITKRGQNVTFRCDPISEHNRLYWYRQTLGQGPEFLTYFQNEAQLEKSRLLSDRFSAERPKGSFSTLEIQRTEQGDSAMYLCASGLASQESSYNEQFFGPGTRLTVL.

This clonotype has at least ten counts. This chain joins TRBV10-3 and TRBJ2-1; the match to TRBD2 covers 13 bases. V lost 8 bases and J lost 14; bases outside the gene matches: 6. The CDR3 length is 12 residues. Germline assignment: CDR1 ENHRY and CDR2 SYGVKD. Here the CDR3 reads CAIAGLAGDKFF. The DNA of the CDR3 is TGTGCCATCGCTGGACTAGCGGGAGATAAGTTCTTC.

This clonotype was picked up many times. This chain joins TRBV5-1 and TRBJ2-1, with TRBD2 matching 9 bases. The CDR3 covers 15 residues. Losses at the gene ends were 0 bases for V and 9 bases for J; bases not matched to a gene: 7. Germline V CDR1 and CDR2: SGHRS, YFSETQ. CDR3 DNA: TGCGCCAGCAGCTTGGGGTCTAGCGGGACGATTGAGCAGTTCTTC. Protein sequence: CASSLGSSGTIEQFF.

There are many counts of this clonotype. The chain joins TRBV7-2 to TRBJ2-5; D call uncertain. CDR1 and CDR2 from the germline V gene are SGHTA and FQGNSA. Deletions cut 5 bases from V and 0 bases from J, with 1 base between. The CDR3 extends over 11 amino acids. The CDR3 nucleotides are TGTGCCAGCAGCAACCAAGAGACCCAGTACTTC. Translation gives CASSNQETQYF.

As concerns this clonotype: The junction departs from the called germline gene at one end, perhaps through a read error. This rearrangement joins TRBV25-1 to TRBJ2-7; no clear D. The CDR3 sequence is 12 residues long. Germline V lookup: CDR1 MGHDK, CDR2 SYGVNS. For the CDR3, the DNA is TGTGCCAGCAGTCTTAGCTCCTACGAGCAGTGCTTC. Its protein is CASSLSSYEQCF.

The table lists this clonotype with a few counts. This chain connects TRBV5-6 to TRBJ1-2; D is ambiguous. Germline assignment: CDR1 SGHDT and CDR2 YYEEEE. Trimming took off 2 bases at V and 8 bases at J, with 10 bases between the two ends. This CDR3 has 12 amino acids. DNA for the CDR3: TGTGCCAGCAGCTTTGGCGGAAGGGGCTACACCTTC. Translated, it gives CASSFGGRGYTF. Full variable domain (missing parts from reference TRBV5-6 and TRBJ1-2): DAGVTQSPTHLIKTRGQQVTLRCSPKSGHDTVSWYQQALGQGPQFIFQYYEEEERQRGNFPDRFSGHQFPNYSSELNVNALLLGDSALYLCASSFGGRGYTFGSGTRLTVV.

Points on this clonotype: A clone one base away is much larger, so this may be a read error. V gene TRBV15 combines with J gene TRBJ2-6, with D maybe TRBD1 (6 bases). The germline V gene encodes CDR1 LNHNV and CDR2 YYDKDF (reference sequence). The CDR3 loop spans 16 amino acids. The CDR3 loop reads CATSRARQAGANALTF. CDR3 sequence (DNA): TGTGCCACCAGCAGGGCTCGACAGGCTGGGGCCAACGCCCTGACTTTC.

This clonotype was observed many times. The chain links TRBV5-1 to TRBJ1-6; D unclear. Trimming took 0 bases from V and 5 from J, leaving 12 bases between them. Germline V lookup: CDR1 SGHRS, CDR2 YFSETQ. The CDR3 runs to 16 residues. This CDR3 reads CASSLDVRANNSPLHF. DNA of the CDR3: TGCGCCAGCAGCTTGGATGTTCGGGCAAATAATTCACCCCTCCACTTT.

About this clonotype: This sequence may be a read error, since a much larger clone differs from it by one base. The missing conserved phenylalanine or tryptophan at the end of this CDR3 makes a read error likely. The chain uses TRBV4-2 and TRBJ2-6; maybe TRBD1 (6 bases). This CDR3 contains 15 residues. V lost 1 base and J lost 4, with 8 bases in between. Germline values: CDR1 LGHNA, CDR2 YNFKEQ. The CDR3 protein is CASSQAGTGANVLTV. The CDR3 DNA reads as TGTGCCAGCAGCCAAGCTGGGACAGGGGCCAACGTCCTGACTGTC.

This clonotype was seen a handful of times. This chain joins TRBV16 and TRBJ2-2; D might be TRBD2 (6 bases). This CDR3 comprises 15 residues. The V gene's germline CDR1 is KGHSY and CDR2 FQNENV. The V and J ends lost 2 bases and 3 bases respectively, with 10 bases between them. The CDR3 region is CASSQSGGDTGELFF. In DNA form, the CDR3 reads TGTGCCAGCAGCCAAAGCGGCGGGGACACCGGGGAGCTGTTTTTT.